Below are 18 T cell receptor beta chains sequenced from a single sample in a study of siplizumab effects on memory and regulatory T cells (dated by TCRdb to the late 2010s). The library was obtained by the immunoSEQ multiplex PCR assay. The clones in this table, taken by TCRdb from immuneACCESS, are in-frame only. Not every clone is retained; where verified, under half of the shortfall comes from an unresolved V gene, and the cause of the rest is unknown. In this sample the table shows some 96,000 clones, about 94% of which occur a single time. Over 1% of the sample comes from the top ten. Sequenced sample: non-Treg CD4+ T cells sorted from blood. The cell subset or site label corresponds to: FACS-sorted unstimulated CD4+ non-regulatory T cells. These receptors were obtained from a human donor in good health.

V usage is TRBV5-8 and J usage is TRBJ1-1; a possible D gene is TRBD1 (6 bases). This CDR3 region has 15 residues. Deletions cut 4 bases from V and 0 bases from J, with 13 bases between. Looked up from germline, CDR1 is SGHTS and CDR2 is YDEGEE. For the CDR3, the DNA is TGTGCCAGCAGCCACGGACAGAGAATGAACACTGAAGCTTTCTTT. Amino acid sequence: CASSHGQRMNTEAFF.

The rearrangement links TRBV4-2 to TRBJ2-3; possible D gene TRBD2, 5 bases. Germline assignment: CDR1 LGHNA and CDR2 YNFKEQ. V dropped 2 bases and J dropped 2 bases, with 17 bases sitting between them. This CDR3 is 17 amino acids long. CDR3 sequence reads: CASSQSFSDSHTDTQYF. The CDR3 region has the DNA TGTGCCAGCAGCCAAAGTTTTAGCGACTCCCACACAGATACGCAGTATTTT.

This sequence joins TRBV18 and TRBJ2-3; 11 nucleotides match TRBD2. Germline loops: CDR1 KGHSH, CDR2 LQKENI. V shed 0 bases and J 0 bases; nucleotides not matched to a gene: 2. The length of the CDR3 is 17 residues. The CDR3 loop reads CASSPPTSGESTDTQYF. In DNA, the CDR3 is TGTGCCAGCTCACCACCGACTAGCGGGGAGAGCACAGATACGCAGTATTTT.

V and J are TRBV19 and TRBJ1-1; 8 bases match TRBD1. J was trimmed by 0 bases and V by 1 base; bases with no gene match: 1. Germline V gives CDR1 LNHDA, CDR2 SQIVND (reference sequence). This CDR3 spans 15 amino acids. CDR3 sequence: CASSIATGVNTEAFF. The CDR3 DNA reads as TGTGCCAGTAGTATAGCGACAGGGGTGAACACTGAAGCTTTCTTT. The whole variable domain, filled in from reference TRBV19 and TRBJ1-1, reads DGGITQSPKYLFRKEGQNVTLSCEQNLNHDAMYWYRQDPGQGLRLIYYSQIVNDFQKGDIAEGYSVSREKKESFPLTVTSAQKNPTAFYLCASSIATGVNTEAFFGQGTRLTVV.

The rearrangement links TRBV6-5 to TRBJ2-7; possibly TRBD1 for D (7 bases). CDR1 and CDR2 (germline): MNHEY, SVGAGI. The ends were cut back, 4 bases at V and 4 bases at J, with 14 bases in the middle. The CDR3 extends over 14 amino acids. The CDR3 loop reads CASSFQTGRYEQYF. The CDR3 DNA is TGTGCCAGCAGTTTCCAGACAGGGAGGTACGAGCAGTACTTC.

The CDR3 here is CASSLLAGRMNTEAFF. For the CDR3, the DNA is TGTGCCAGCAGCCTACTCGCGGGACGGATGAACACTGAAGCTTTCTTT. The V gene is TRBV11-1, the J gene TRBJ1-1, with a tentative D call TRBD1 (5 bases). Germline CDR1 SGHAT, CDR2 FQDESV (reference sequence). The CDR3 length is 16 residues. V was shortened by 5 bases and J by 0 bases, with 16 bases between the two germline ends. Full variable domain (outside the CDR3, taken from reference TRBV11-1 and TRBJ1-1): EAEVAQSPRYKITEKSQAVAFWCDPISGHATLYWYRQILGQGPELLVQFQDESVVDDSQLPKDRFSAERLKGVDSTLKIQPAELGDSAMYLCASSLLAGRMNTEAFFGQGTRLTVV.

This chain links TRBV25-1 with TRBJ2-5; no firm D call. CDR3 length equals 15 residues. V lost 6 bases to trimming and J lost 2 bases, with 16 bases between them. Per the germline V gene, CDR1 is MGHDK and CDR2 is SYGVNS. CDR3 bases: TGTGCCAGCAGCCCGTATGCCGGCTTGCAAGAGACCCAGTACTTC. It translates to CASSPYAGLQETQYF.

The CDR3 here is CASSLAAGAAGGSYEQYF. The CDR3 DNA reads as TGTGCCAGCAGCTTGGCAGCGGGGGCAGCGGGAGGGTCCTACGAGCAGTACTTC. The rearrangement links TRBV5-8 to TRBJ2-7, with 10 nucleotides matching TRBD2. The CDR3 is made up of 18 amino acids. Losses at the gene ends were 0 bases for V and 1 base for J; bases not matched to a gene: 10. Germline V gene lookup returns CDR1 SGHTS and CDR2 YDEGEE.

The rearrangement links TRBV11-1 to TRBJ2-7, with a tentative D call TRBD2 (6 bases). This CDR3 comprises 18 residues. Germline V CDR1 and CDR2: SGHAT, FQDESV (reference sequence). Trimming shortened V by 4 bases and J by 6 bases, and 28 bases separated the two germline ends. The CDR3 reads CASSSRRDFSGGSLEQYF. CDR3 DNA sequence: TGTGCCAGCAGCTCTCGCCGGGACTTCTCTGGGGGTTCGCTCGAGCAGTACTTC.

The chain carries TRBV7-8 and TRBJ2-7; 13 bases match TRBD2. V trimming: 5 bases; J trimming: 6 bases; junction bases outside the gene matches: 10. Germline lookup yields CDR1 SGHVS and CDR2 FQNEAQ. CDR3 length: 16 amino acids. Written as DNA, the CDR3 is TGTGCCAGCAGCCCGCGACTAGCGGGAGGAGTAGGCGAGCAGTACTTC. Translation gives CASSPRLAGGVGEQYF. Combining the CDR3 with reference TRBV7-8 and TRBJ2-7 gives the whole variable domain GAGVSQSPRYKVAKRGQDVALRCDPISGHVSLFWYQQALGQGPEFLTYFQNEAQLDKSGLPSDRFFAERPEGSVSTLKIQRTQQEDSAVYLCASSPRLAGGVGEQYFGPGTRLTVT.

This clone was observed a single time. CDR3: CASSLTGEAKNIQYF. The CDR3 DNA is TGTGCCAGCAGCTTAACAGGTGAAGCCAAAAACATTCAGTACTTC. The chain joins TRBV7-9 to TRBJ2-4; possibly TRBD1 for D (5 bases). Germline values: CDR1 SEHNR, CDR2 FQNEAQ (reference sequence). This CDR3 spans 15 amino acids. V dropped 2 bases and J dropped 0 bases, with 8 bases sitting between them.

The chain is built from TRBV6-1 and TRBJ2-1, with a possible D match to TRBD2 (6 bases). V lost 7 bases to trimming and J lost 0 bases, with 10 bases between them. Germline loops: CDR1 MNHNS, CDR2 SASEGT. The CDR3 is made up of 14 amino acids. The CDR3 loop is CASKGTLSYNEQFF. DNA for the CDR3: TGTGCCAGCAAGGGGACTCTCTCCTACAATGAGCAGTTCTTC.

CDR3 protein: CASSLPNGLAATNSYEQYF. The CDR3 DNA follows: TGCGCCAGCAGCCTACCCAATGGACTAGCGGCTACGAACTCCTACGAGCAGTACTTC. The chain combines TRBV5-1 with TRBJ2-7; TRBD2 agrees at 10 bases. Trimming took 4 bases from V and 0 from J; bases not matched to a gene: 16. Germline assignment: CDR1 SGHRS and CDR2 YFSETQ. This CDR3 has 19 residues.

The chain employs TRBV7-9 and TRBJ1-5; weak D call: TRBD1 (6 bases). V lost 2 bases and J lost 6, with 11 bases in between. Germline loops: CDR1 SEHNR, CDR2 FQNEAQ (reference sequence). CDR3 length: 14 residues. The CDR3 protein is CASSLNRAIQPQHF. Written as DNA, the CDR3 is TGTGCCAGCAGCTTAAACAGGGCTATTCAGCCCCAGCATTTT.

The chain carries TRBV5-1 and TRBJ1-6; 9 bases align to TRBD1. Germline CDR1 and CDR2: SGHRS and YFSETQ. The CDR3 length is 16 residues. V gave up 4 bases and J gave up 9 bases; unmatched junction bases: 11. CDR3 coding DNA: TGCGCCAGCAGCCTGGAGGGACAGGGACCGGGTTCACCCCTCCACTTT. Protein: CASSLEGQGPGSPLHF. The variable domain in full, with the rest retrieved from reference TRBV5-1 and TRBJ1-6, is KAGVTQTPRYLIKTRGQQVTLSCSPISGHRSVSWYQQTPGQGLQFLFEYFSETQRNKGNFPGRFSGRQFSNSRSEMNVSTLELGDSALYLCASSLEGQGPGSPLHFGNGTRLTVT.

Concerning this clone itself: This same CDR3 is encoded by further DNA sequences in the sample. This chain joins TRBV2 and TRBJ2-1, with TRBD2 as a possible D gene (6 bases). The CDR3 consists of 13 residues. V was cut by 3 bases and J by 4 bases, with 7 bases left in between. Germline V gives CDR1 SNHLY, CDR2 FYNNEI. The CDR3 loop reads CASSEGGYNEQFF. CDR3 in DNA: TGTGCCAGCAGTGAGGGGGGTTACAATGAGCAGTTCTTC.

This sequence joins TRBV14 and TRBJ2-4; TRBD2 matches at 13 bases. The CDR3 is 19 residues long. Unmatched junction bases numbered 12, after V lost 4 bases and J lost 3 bases. From germline, CDR1 is SGHDN and CDR2 FVKESK. CDR3 in DNA: TGTGCCAGCAGCCTGGGACTACCTGGACTAGCGGGAGTCAAAAACATTCAGTACTTC. This sequence encodes CASSLGLPGLAGVKNIQYF. Based on the CDR3 plus reference TRBV14 and TRBJ2-4, the full variable domain is EAGVTQFPSHSVIEKGQTVTLRCDPISGHDNLYWYRRVMGKEIKFLLHFVKESKQDESGMPNNRFLAERTGGTYSTLKVQPAELEDSGVYFCASSLGLPGLAGVKNIQYFGAGTRLSVL.

This clone was observed once. J is TRBJ2-2 and V is TRBV6-5; no clear D. CDR3 size: 14 residues. Germline assignment: CDR1 MNHEY and CDR2 SVGAGI. V dropped 0 bases and J dropped 4 bases, with 6 bases sitting between them. CDR3 sequence (DNA): TGTGCCAGCAGTTACTCTGGCGTCACCGGGGAGCTGTTTTTT. This sequence encodes CASSYSGVTGELFF.